This T cell receptor (beta chain) is from a study of T cells in Graves' hyperthyroidism and ophthalmopathy. The overall study: Once the initial diagnosis was made, peripheral blood was obtained before any treatment.

General study findings and limits: Onset of ophthalmopathy came a median about 6.5 months after the model predicted it. Ophthalmopathy cases were set apart from stable hyperthyroidism by a 13 V-J model.

Orbital computed tomography, thyroid ultrasound, serum thyroxine and TRAb, and clinical symptoms together informed the diagnoses. Amplified TCR beta CDR3 regions derived from RNA transcripts. The primer set for the first-round RT-PCR of the TCR CDR3 was HTBI. MiXCR was run by TCRdb on the multiplex PCR reads, yielding one entry per CDR3 protein. This sample has approximately 400,000 distinct CDR3 sequences, with roughly 14% found just once. Germline assignment: CDR1 MNHEY and CDR2 SMNVEV (reference sequence). Trimming left V 4 bases short and J 4 bases short, with 10 bases between. The CDR3 contains 13 residues. This clonotype came up many times. Its antigen remains unidentified.

The chain combines TRBV27 with TRBJ1-1, with D unresolved. Specimen: blood. The TCR originated in a woman in her fifties or sixties with Graves' hyperthyroidism. In DNA, the CDR3 is TGTGCCAGCAGTTCGACGGTAGGCACTGAAGCTTTCTTT. Its protein product is CASSSTVGTEAFF.